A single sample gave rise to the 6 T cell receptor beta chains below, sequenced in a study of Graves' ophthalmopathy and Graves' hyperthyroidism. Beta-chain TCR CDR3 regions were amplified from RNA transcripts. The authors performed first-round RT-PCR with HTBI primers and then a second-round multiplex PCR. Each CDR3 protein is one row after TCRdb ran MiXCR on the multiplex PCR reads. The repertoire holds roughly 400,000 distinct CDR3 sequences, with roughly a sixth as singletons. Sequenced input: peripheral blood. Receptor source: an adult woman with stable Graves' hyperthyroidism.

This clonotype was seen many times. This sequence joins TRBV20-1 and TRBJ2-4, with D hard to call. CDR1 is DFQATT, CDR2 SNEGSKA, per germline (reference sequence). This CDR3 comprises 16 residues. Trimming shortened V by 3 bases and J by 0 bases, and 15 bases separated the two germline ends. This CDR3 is CSASPIPELAKNIQYF. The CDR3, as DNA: TGCAGTGCTAGTCCTATACCAGAGCTAGCCAAAAACATTCAGTACTTC.

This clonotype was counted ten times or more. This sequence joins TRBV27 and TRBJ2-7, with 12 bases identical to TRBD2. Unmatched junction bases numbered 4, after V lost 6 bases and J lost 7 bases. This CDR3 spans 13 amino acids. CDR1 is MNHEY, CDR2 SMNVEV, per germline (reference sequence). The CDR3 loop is CASRELAGGEQYF. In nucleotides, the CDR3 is TGTGCCAGCAGGGAGCTAGCGGGAGGGGAGCAGTACTTC.

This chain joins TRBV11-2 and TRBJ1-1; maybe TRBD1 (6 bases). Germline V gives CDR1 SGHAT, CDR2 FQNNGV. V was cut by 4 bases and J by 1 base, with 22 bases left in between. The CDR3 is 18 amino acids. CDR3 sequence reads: CASSSRRPGRGGNTEAFF. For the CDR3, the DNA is TGTGCCAGCAGCTCCCGGAGGCCAGGACGAGGGGGGAACACTGAAGCTTTCTTT.

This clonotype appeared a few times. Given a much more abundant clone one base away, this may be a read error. CDR3 protein: CVSSHGTGPEAFF. For the CDR3, the DNA is TGTGTCAGCAGCCATGGCACAGGGCCTGAAGCTTTCTTT. The V gene is TRBV7-9, the J gene TRBJ1-1; D is perhaps TRBD1 (6 bases). Germline V gives CDR1 SEHNR, CDR2 FQNEAQ (reference sequence). The CDR3 spans 13 residues.

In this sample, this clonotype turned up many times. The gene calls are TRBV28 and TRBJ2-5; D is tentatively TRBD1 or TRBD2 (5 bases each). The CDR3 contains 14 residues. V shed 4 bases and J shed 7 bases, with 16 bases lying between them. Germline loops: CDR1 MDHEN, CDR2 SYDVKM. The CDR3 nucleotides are TGTGCCAGCAGTTCCCCTTACCTGAGGGGGACCCAGTACTTC. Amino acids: CASSSPYLRGTQYF.

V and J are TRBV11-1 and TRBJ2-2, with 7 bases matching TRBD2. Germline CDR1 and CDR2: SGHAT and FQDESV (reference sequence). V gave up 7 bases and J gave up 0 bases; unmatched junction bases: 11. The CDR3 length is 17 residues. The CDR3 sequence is CASTTLAGETNTGELFF. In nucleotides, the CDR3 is TGTGCCAGCACTACCCTGGCGGGAGAGACGAACACCGGGGAGCTGTTTTTT.